This T cell receptor (beta chain) came from a study of OX40 agonist ivuxolimab in advanced cancers. Here immunoSEQ multiplex PCR was the method, and the copy in TCRdb shows in-frame clones only, minus some. The table has about 79,000 clones, about 91% seen once; the top ten hold approximately 7%. Trimming removed 6 bases from V and 0 bases from J; junction bases left unmatched: 4. From germline, CDR1 is SNHLY and CDR2 FYNNEI. The CDR3 spans 15 residues. The sequence came from an adult with an advanced solid tumor such as melanoma, head and neck, liver or kidney cancer. The rearrangement joins TRBV2 to TRBJ1-3; 8 bases are a match to TRBD1. This material consisted of CD4+ or CD8+ T cells sorted from blood, taken in a trial of the OX40 agonist ivuxolimab. The chain's CDR3 is CASRDRANSGNTIYF. DNA for the CDR3: TGTGCCAGCAGGGACAGGGCCAACTCTGGAAACACCATATATTTT.